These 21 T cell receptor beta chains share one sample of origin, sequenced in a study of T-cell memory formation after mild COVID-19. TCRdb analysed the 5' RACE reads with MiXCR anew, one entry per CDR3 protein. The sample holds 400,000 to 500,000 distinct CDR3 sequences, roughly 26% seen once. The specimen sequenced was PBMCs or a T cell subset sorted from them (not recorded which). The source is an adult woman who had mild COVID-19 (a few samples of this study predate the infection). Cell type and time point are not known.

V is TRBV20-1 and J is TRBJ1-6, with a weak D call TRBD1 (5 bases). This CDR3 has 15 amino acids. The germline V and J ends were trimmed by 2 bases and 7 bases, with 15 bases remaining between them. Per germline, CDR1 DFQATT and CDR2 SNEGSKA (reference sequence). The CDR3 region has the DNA TGCAGTGCTAGAAATGGAGGGGCTGGAAATTCACCCCTCCACTTT. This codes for CSARNGGAGNSPLHF.

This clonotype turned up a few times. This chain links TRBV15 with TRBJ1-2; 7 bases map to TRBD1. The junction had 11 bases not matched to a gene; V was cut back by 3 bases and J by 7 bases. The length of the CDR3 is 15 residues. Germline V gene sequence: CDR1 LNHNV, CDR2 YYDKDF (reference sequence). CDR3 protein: CATSRDRPSGGGYTF. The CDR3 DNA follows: TGTGCCACCAGCAGGGACAGGCCCTCAGGGGGTGGCTACACCTTC.

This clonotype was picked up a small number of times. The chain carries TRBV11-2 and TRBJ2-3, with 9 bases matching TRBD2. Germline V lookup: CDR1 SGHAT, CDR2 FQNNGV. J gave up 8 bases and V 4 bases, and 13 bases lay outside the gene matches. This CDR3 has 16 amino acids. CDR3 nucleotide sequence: TGTGCCAGCAGCTCACAGCGGGAGGTGGGGTTGGGTACGCAGTATTTT. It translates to CASSSQREVGLGTQYF.

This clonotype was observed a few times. CDR3 sequence: CASAGTPSGANVLTF. CDR3 bases: TGTGCCAGCGCAGGCACCCCCTCTGGGGCCAACGTCCTGACTTTC. V and J are TRBV14 and TRBJ2-6; D is unresolved. CDR3 length: 15 residues. Per the germline V gene, CDR1 is SGHDN and CDR2 is FVKESK. V shed 8 bases and J shed 0 bases, with 11 bases lying between them.

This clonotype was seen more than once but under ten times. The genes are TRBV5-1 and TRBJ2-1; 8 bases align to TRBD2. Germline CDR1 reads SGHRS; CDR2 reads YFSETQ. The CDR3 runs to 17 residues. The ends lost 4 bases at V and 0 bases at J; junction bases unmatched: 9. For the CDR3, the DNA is TGCGCCAGCAGCCTGCATGTTAGCGGGGTCTCCTACAATGAGCAGTTCTTC. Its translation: CASSLHVSGVSYNEQFF.

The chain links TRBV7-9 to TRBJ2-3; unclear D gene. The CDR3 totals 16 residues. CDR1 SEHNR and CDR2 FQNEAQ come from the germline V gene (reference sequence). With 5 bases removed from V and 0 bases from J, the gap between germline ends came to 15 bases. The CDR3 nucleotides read TGTGCCAGCAGCCCAGAAAGCTGGCCTAGCACAGATACGCAGTATTTT. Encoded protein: CASSPESWPSTDTQYF.

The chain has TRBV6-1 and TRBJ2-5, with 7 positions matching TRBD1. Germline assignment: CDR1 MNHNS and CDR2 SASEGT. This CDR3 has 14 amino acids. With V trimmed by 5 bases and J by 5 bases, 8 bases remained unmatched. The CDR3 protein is CASSYGTDMETQYF. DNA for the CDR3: TGTGCCAGCAGTTACGGGACAGATATGGAGACCCAGTACTTC.

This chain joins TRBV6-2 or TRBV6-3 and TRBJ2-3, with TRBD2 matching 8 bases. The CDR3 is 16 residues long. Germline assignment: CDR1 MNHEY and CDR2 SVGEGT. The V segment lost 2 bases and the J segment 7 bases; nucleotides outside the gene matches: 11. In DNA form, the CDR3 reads TGTGCCAGCAGTTACGGGGGCAGCGGGAGCGTGAATACGCAGTATTTT. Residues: CASSYGGSGSVNTQYF.

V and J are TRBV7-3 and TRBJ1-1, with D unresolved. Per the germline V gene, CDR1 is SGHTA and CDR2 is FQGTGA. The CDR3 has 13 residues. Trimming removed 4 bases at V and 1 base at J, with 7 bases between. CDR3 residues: CASSSEANTEAFF. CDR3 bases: TGTGCCAGCAGCTCAGAGGCGAACACTGAAGCTTTCTTT.

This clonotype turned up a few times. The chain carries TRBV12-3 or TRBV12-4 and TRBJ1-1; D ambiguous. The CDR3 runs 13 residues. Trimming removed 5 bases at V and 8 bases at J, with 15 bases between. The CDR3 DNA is TGTGCCAGCAGTCCTCGGGAGGGAAAAGAAGCTTTCTTT. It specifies CASSPREGKEAFF.

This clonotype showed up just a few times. The CDR3 loop reads CASTGTAASQPQHF. The CDR3, as DNA: TGTGCCAGCACCGGGACAGCGGCCTCTCAGCCCCAGCATTTT. The chain links TRBV12-3 or TRBV12-4 to TRBJ1-5; TRBD1 agrees at 7 bases. The CDR3 is made up of 14 amino acids. Losses at the gene ends were 7 bases for V and 6 bases for J; bases not matched to a gene: 9.

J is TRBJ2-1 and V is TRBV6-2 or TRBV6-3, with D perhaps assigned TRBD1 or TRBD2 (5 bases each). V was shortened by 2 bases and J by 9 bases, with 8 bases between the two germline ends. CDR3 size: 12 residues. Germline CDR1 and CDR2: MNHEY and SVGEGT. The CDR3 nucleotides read TGTGCCAGCAGTTACGGGGGAAGTGAGCAGTTCTTC. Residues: CASSYGGSEQFF.

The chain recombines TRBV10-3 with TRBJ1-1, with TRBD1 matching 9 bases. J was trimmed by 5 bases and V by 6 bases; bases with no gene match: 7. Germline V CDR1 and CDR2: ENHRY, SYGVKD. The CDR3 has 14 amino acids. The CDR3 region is CAIRGQGKLTEAFF. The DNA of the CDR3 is TGTGCCATCAGAGGACAGGGGAAATTGACTGAAGCTTTCTTT.

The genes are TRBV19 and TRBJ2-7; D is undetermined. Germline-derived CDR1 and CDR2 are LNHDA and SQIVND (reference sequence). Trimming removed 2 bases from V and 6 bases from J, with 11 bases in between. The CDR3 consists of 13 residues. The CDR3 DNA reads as TGTGCCAGTAGTATACTTGGCAGCGCCGAGCAGTACTTC. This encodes CASSILGSAEQYF.

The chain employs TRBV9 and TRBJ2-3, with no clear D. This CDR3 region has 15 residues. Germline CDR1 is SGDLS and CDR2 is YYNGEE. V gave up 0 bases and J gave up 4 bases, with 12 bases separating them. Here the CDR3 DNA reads TGTGCCAGCAGCGTAGGATTAGCTCCCGCAGATACGCAGTATTTT. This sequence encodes CASSVGLAPADTQYF.

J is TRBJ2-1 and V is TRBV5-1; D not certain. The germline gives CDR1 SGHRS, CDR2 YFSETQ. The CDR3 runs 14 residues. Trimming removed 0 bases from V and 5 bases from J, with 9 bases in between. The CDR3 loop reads CASSLEGPHNEQFF. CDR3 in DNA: TGCGCCAGCAGCTTGGAGGGCCCCCACAATGAGCAGTTCTTC. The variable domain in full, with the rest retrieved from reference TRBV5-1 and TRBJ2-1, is KAGVTQTPRYLIKTRGQQVTLSCSPISGHRSVSWYQQTPGQGLQFLFEYFSETQRNKGNFPGRFSGRQFSNSRSEMNVSTLELGDSALYLCASSLEGPHNEQFFGPGTRLTVL.

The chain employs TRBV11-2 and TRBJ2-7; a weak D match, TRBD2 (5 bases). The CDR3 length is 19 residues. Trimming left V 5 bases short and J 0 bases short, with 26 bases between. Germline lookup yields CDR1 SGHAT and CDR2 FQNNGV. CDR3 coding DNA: TGTGCCAGCAGCGCTAGGAGGACGGACGACGTATACATCTCCTACGAGCAGTACTTC. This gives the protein CASSARRTDDVYISYEQYF.

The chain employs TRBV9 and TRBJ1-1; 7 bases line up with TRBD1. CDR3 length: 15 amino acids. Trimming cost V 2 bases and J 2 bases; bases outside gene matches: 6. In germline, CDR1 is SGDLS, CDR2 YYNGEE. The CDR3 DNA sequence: TGTGCCAGCAGCGTCCAACAGGGGAGAAACACTGAAGCTTTCTTT. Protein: CASSVQQGRNTEAFF.

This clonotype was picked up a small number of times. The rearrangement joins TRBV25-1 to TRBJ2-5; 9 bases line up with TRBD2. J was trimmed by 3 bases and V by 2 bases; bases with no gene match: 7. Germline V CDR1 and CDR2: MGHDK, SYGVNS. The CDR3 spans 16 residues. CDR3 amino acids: CASSEEGSGRKETQYF. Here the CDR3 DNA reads TGTGCCAGCAGTGAAGAGGGTAGCGGGAGAAAAGAGACCCAGTACTTC. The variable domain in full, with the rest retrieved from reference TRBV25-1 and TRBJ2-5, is EADIYQTPRYLVIGTGKKITLECSQTMGHDKMYWYQQDPGMELHLIHYSYGVNSTEKGDLSSESTVSRIRTEHFPLTLESARPSHTSQYLCASSEEGSGRKETQYFGPGTRLLVL.

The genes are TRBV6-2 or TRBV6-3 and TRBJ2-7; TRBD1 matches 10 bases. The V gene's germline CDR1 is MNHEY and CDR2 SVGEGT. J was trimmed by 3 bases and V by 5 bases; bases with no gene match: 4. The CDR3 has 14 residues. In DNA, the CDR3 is TGTGCCAGCAGTCGGGGACAGGGGATCTACGAGCAGTACTTC. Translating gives CASSRGQGIYEQYF.

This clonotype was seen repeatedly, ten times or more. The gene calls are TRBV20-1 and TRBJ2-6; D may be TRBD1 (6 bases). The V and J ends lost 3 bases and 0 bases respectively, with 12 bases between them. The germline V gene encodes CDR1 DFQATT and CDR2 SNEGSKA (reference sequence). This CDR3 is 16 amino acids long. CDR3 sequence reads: CSASRGGSSGANVLTF. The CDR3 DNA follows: TGCAGTGCTAGCAGGGGCGGCTCCTCTGGGGCCAACGTCCTGACTTTC.